One and the same sample provided the 24 T cell receptor beta chains below, sequenced in a study of T cell changes during pregnancy in multiple sclerosis. TCRdb keeps only in-frame clones here, not all; method: immunoSEQ multiplex PCR. The sample yields 40,000 to 55,000 clones, about 90% seen once. The sample here was CD4+ T cells from peripheral blood mononuclear cells, taken in the third trimester of pregnancy. The source of these receptors is a female donor with multiple sclerosis, enrolled in a pregnancy study.

The chain joins TRBV7-9 to TRBJ1-5; 9 bases are shared with TRBD1. The CDR3 is made up of 15 amino acids. Germline CDR1 and CDR2: SEHNR and FQNEAQ (reference sequence). Trimming removed 5 bases from V and 4 bases from J; junction bases left unmatched: 6. The chain's CDR3 is CASSTQGQGNQPQHF. DNA for the CDR3: TGTGCCAGCAGCACCCAGGGACAGGGTAATCAGCCCCAGCATTTT.

This clone came up once. V usage is TRBV13 and J usage is TRBJ1-1; 7 bases align to TRBD1. From germline, CDR1 is PRHDT and CDR2 FYEKMQ (reference sequence). The CDR3 covers 13 residues. V was clipped by 6 bases and J by 4 bases; unmatched bases: 5. The CDR3 is CASSAGGGTEAFF. CDR3 bases: TGTGCCAGCAGTGCAGGGGGAGGCACTGAAGCTTTCTTT.

Points on this clone: This CDR3 is also generated by other DNA sequences in the sample. The chain employs TRBV7-9 and TRBJ2-1; no clear D gene. V lost 1 base to trimming and J lost 4 bases, with 5 bases between them. The CDR3 is made up of 13 amino acids. Germline V gene sequence: CDR1 SEHNR, CDR2 FQNEAQ (reference sequence). The DNA for the CDR3 is TGTGCCAGCAGCTTAGTAGTGTACAATGAGCAGTTCTTC. As protein: CASSLVVYNEQFF.

The rearrangement links TRBV7-9 to TRBJ2-1, with D perhaps matching TRBD2 (6 bases). The CDR3 contains 16 residues. Germline CDR1 reads SEHNR; CDR2 reads FQNEAQ (reference sequence). V lost 1 base to trimming and J lost 7 bases, with 17 bases between them. CDR3 nucleotides: TGTGCCAGCAGCTTAGGCATAGTTGGAGGGTCGAATGAGCAGTTCTTC. Its translation is CASSLGIVGGSNEQFF.

The chain joins TRBV5-1 to TRBJ2-7, with D perhaps matching TRBD1 (5 bases). Deletions cut 0 bases from V and 3 bases from J, with 10 bases between. This CDR3 contains 14 residues. Germline V lookup: CDR1 SGHRS, CDR2 YFSETQ. This chain's CDR3 is CASSLASGHYEQYF. The CDR3 DNA reads as TGCGCCAGCAGCTTGGCCTCAGGACACTACGAGCAGTACTTC.

In this sample, this clone turned up once. The chain recombines TRBV19 with TRBJ2-1; D may be TRBD2 (6 bases). V was cut by 1 base and J by 5 bases, with 12 bases left in between. Germline V CDR1 and CDR2: LNHDA, SQIVND (reference sequence). This CDR3 is built from 15 residues. The CDR3 region is CASSIAGSRHNEQFF. In DNA form, the CDR3 reads TGTGCCAGTAGTATAGCCGGGAGTAGGCACAATGAGCAGTTCTTC. The variable domain in full, completed from reference TRBV19 and TRBJ2-1, reads DGGITQSPKYLFRKEGQNVTLSCEQNLNHDAMYWYRQDPGQGLRLIYYSQIVNDFQKGDIAEGYSVSREKKESFPLTVTSAQKNPTAFYLCASSIAGSRHNEQFFGPGTRLTVL.

This clone occurred once. The gene calls are TRBV10-3 and TRBJ1-1, with 7 positions matching TRBD1. V was pared by 7 bases and J by 1 base, with 6 bases of the junction left unmatched. CDR1 is ENHRY and CDR2 is SYGVKD in the germline V gene. This CDR3 comprises 14 residues. CDR3 bases: TGTGCCATCACTCGGGACAGTTCGAACACTGAAGCTTTCTTT. Its protein is CAITRDSSNTEAFF.

CDR3 amino acids: CSVEGSPGETQYF. Here the CDR3 DNA reads TGCAGCGTTGAAGGGTCCCCGGGGGAGACCCAGTACTTC. V gene TRBV29-1 combines with J gene TRBJ2-5; a possible D gene is TRBD2 (5 bases). Germline loops: CDR1 SQVTM, CDR2 ANQGSEA. The CDR3 totals 13 residues. The V gene lost 1 base and the J gene lost 5 bases, with 11 bases spanning the gap.

This CDR3 reads CASSYASGAQETQYF. The CDR3 nucleotides read TGTGCCAGCAGTTATGCTAGCGGCGCACAAGAGACCCAGTACTTC. This chain links TRBV28 with TRBJ2-5; 7 bases agree with TRBD2. Germline values: CDR1 MDHEN, CDR2 SYDVKM. CDR3 length: 15 residues. The V segment lost 4 bases and the J segment 2 bases; nucleotides outside the gene matches: 7.

This chain connects TRBV19 to TRBJ2-3; 11 bases agree with TRBD2. The germline gives CDR1 LNHDA, CDR2 SQIVND (reference sequence). J was trimmed by 0 bases and V by 4 bases; bases with no gene match: 3. CDR3 length equals 16 residues. The CDR3 nucleotides read TGTGCCAGTAGTACGGGACTAGCGGCTAGCACAGATACGCAGTATTTT. This sequence encodes CASSTGLAASTDTQYF.

The chain has TRBV28 and TRBJ2-4, with TRBD2 matching over 10 bases. Germline V gene lookup returns CDR1 MDHEN and CDR2 SYDVKM. CDR3 length: 16 residues. V lost 2 bases and J lost 6; bases outside the gene matches: 7. CDR3 loop: CASSLSRRTSGNIQYF. The CDR3 DNA is TGTGCCAGCAGTTTAAGTCGACGGACTAGCGGAAACATTCAGTACTTC. Full variable domain (rest looked up from reference TRBV28 and TRBJ2-4): DVKVTQSSRYLVKRTGEKVFLECVQDMDHENMFWYRQDPGLGLRLIYFSYDVKMKEKGDIPEGYSVSREKKERFSLILESASTNQTSMYLCASSLSRRTSGNIQYFGAGTRLSVL.

A single count supports this clone. The gene calls are TRBV15 and TRBJ2-1, with TRBD2 matching over 13 bases. From germline, CDR1 is LNHNV and CDR2 YYDKDF (reference sequence). V dropped 0 bases and J dropped 12; count of bases not matched to a gene: 5. There are 15 residues in the CDR3. The CDR3 loop reads CATSRERTSGSGQFF. CDR3 nucleotide sequence: TGTGCCACCAGCAGAGAGCGGACTAGCGGGAGCGGGCAGTTCTTC.

The CDR3 coding sequence is TGTGCCAGTGGGCCCTTGGGCCCAGAAGAGGGTGAGCAGTACTTC. It translates to CASGPLGPEEGEQYF. The rearrangement links TRBV6-6 to TRBJ2-7; D is perhaps TRBD2 (5 bases). The CDR3 sequence is 15 residues long. Germline V gives CDR1 MNHNY, CDR2 SVGAGI (reference sequence). Trimming shortened V by 9 bases and J by 7 bases, and 25 bases separated the two germline ends.

The rearrangement uses TRBV29-1 and TRBJ1-4; D is undetermined. CDR1 SQVTM and CDR2 ANQGSEA come from the germline V gene. There are 13 residues in the CDR3. V lost 5 bases to trimming and J lost 6 bases, with 13 bases between them. The CDR3 is CSVREGSYEKLFF. CDR3 sequence (DNA): TGCAGCGTTAGGGAGGGAAGTTATGAAAAACTGTTTTTT.

The J gene is TRBJ1-2, the V gene TRBV5-1; weak D call: TRBD1 (6 bases). This CDR3 has 14 residues. Germline CDR1 is SGHRS and CDR2 is YFSETQ. V lost 4 bases, J lost 4 bases, and 14 bases lay in between. CDR3 sequence: CASSLQDSRYGYTF. DNA for the CDR3: TGCGCCAGCAGCCTACAGGACAGCCGCTATGGCTACACCTTC. The variable domain in full, with the rest retrieved from reference TRBV5-1 and TRBJ1-2, is KAGVTQTPRYLIKTRGQQVTLSCSPISGHRSVSWYQQTPGQGLQFLFEYFSETQRNKGNFPGRFSGRQFSNSRSEMNVSTLELGDSALYLCASSLQDSRYGYTFGSGTRLTVV.

CDR3 nucleotides: TGTGCCAGCAGTTTAACGGGAGGCTCGAGGGAGCAGTACTTC. Translating gives CASSLTGGSREQYF. This chain links TRBV28 with TRBJ2-7, with 7 nucleotides matching TRBD2. This CDR3 contains 14 residues. Unmatched junction bases numbered 8, after V lost 2 bases and J lost 7 bases. The germline gives CDR1 MDHEN, CDR2 SYDVKM.

The chain uses TRBV30 and TRBJ1-5, with 8 nucleotides matching TRBD1. The V gene's germline CDR1 is GTSNPN and CDR2 SVGIG (reference sequence). CDR3 size: 13 residues. With V trimmed by 8 bases and J by 7 bases, 10 bases remained unmatched. The CDR3 loop is CALGAGGVQPQHF. The CDR3 DNA reads as TGTGCCCTTGGGGCAGGGGGCGTGCAGCCCCAGCATTTT.

The chain is built from TRBV11-2 and TRBJ1-1, with unresolved D. Germline V gives CDR1 SGHAT, CDR2 FQNNGV. This CDR3 region has 16 residues. V was shortened by 1 base and J by 3 bases, with 15 bases between the two germline ends. The DNA of the CDR3 is TGTGCCAGCAGCTTAGGGTGGAGGGTACGCGACACTGAAGCTTTCTTT. The encoded protein is CASSLGWRVRDTEAFF.

The CDR3 DNA follows: TGTGCCAGCAGCGTAGGATCGGGTGGCAATCAGCCCCAGCATTTT. It codes for CASSVGSGGNQPQHF. The V call is TRBV9, the J call TRBJ1-5; no firm D call. Trimming shortened V by 0 bases and J by 2 bases, and 9 bases separated the two germline ends. CDR3 length: 15 amino acids. CDR1 is SGDLS, CDR2 YYNGEE, per germline.

This clone has a single count. The chain carries TRBV2 and TRBJ1-1; 8 positions match TRBD1. Per the germline V gene, CDR1 is SNHLY and CDR2 is FYNNEI. The CDR3 length is 13 residues. Trimming took 6 bases from V and 4 from J; bases not matched to a gene: 4. The CDR3 DNA reads TGTGCCAGCAGGCAGGGGGCAGGCACTGAAGCTTTCTTT. Residues: CASRQGAGTEAFF.

The chain couples TRBV11-3 to TRBJ1-1; perhaps TRBD1 as D (6 bases). CDR1 and CDR2 (germline): SGHNT, YENEEA. The CDR3 extends over 14 amino acids. The V end was cut by 0 bases, the J end by 5 bases, with 10 bases between. CDR3 loop: CASSLEGAITEAFF. The DNA of the CDR3 is TGTGCCAGCAGCTTAGAGGGGGCGATTACTGAAGCTTTCTTT.

The rearrangement joins TRBV18 to TRBJ1-2; D may be TRBD1 (6 bases). Between the trimmed V and J ends, which lost 2 bases and 6 bases, there was a span of 16 bases. Germline V gives CDR1 KGHSH, CDR2 LQKENI. This CDR3 spans 15 amino acids. The CDR3 DNA is TGTGCCAGCTCACCATCAGGGGTTGAGGCCCATGGCTACACCTTC. Translation gives CASSPSGVEAHGYTF.

This clone was seen only once. V is TRBV19 and J is TRBJ1-1; D gene unclear. CDR1 and CDR2 (germline): LNHDA, SQIVND (reference sequence). The CDR3 length is 13 residues. Trimming removed 7 bases from V and 2 bases from J, with 11 bases in between. The CDR3 reads CASMETRNTEAFF. DNA for the CDR3: TGTGCCAGTATGGAGACGAGAAACACTGAAGCTTTCTTT.

This clone was found once. J is TRBJ2-1 and V is TRBV5-1; possible D gene TRBD2, 6 bases. Germline values: CDR1 SGHRS, CDR2 YFSETQ. V lost 4 bases to trimming and J lost 4 bases, with 18 bases between them. This CDR3 contains 16 residues. Here the CDR3 reads CASSPRGLREYNEQFF. The CDR3 DNA reads as TGCGCCAGCAGCCCGAGAGGACTAAGAGAGTACAATGAGCAGTTCTTC.